Each of the 17 T cell receptor beta chains below was sequenced from the same sample in a study of blood T cell repertoires in COVID-19. The protocol was immunoSEQ multiplex PCR, while the TCRdb copy is restricted to in-frame clones and leaves out a portion. The sample holds more than 150,000 clones, less than 85% seen once. Sequencing was done on a sample of peripheral blood. The receptor source for this set is a human donor in a cohort sampled during active COVID-19.

The chain couples TRBV21-1 to TRBJ2-5; no check of the table's D call, TRBD1, against the DNA was made. TRBV21-1 constitutes a pseudogene. The length of the CDR3 is 13 residues. The CDR3 is CASPGTAQETQYF. CDR3 DNA: TGTGCCAGTCCGGGGACAGCCCAAGAGACCCAGTACTTC.

The V call is TRBV5-1, the J call TRBJ2-1; TRBD1 is a possible D gene (5 bases). Looked up from germline, CDR1 is SGHRS and CDR2 is YFSETQ. Between the trimmed V and J ends, which lost 4 bases and 7 bases, there was a span of 15 bases. The CDR3 is 14 residues long. The chain's CDR3 is CASSAWTLENEQFF. As DNA, the CDR3 is TGCGCCAGCAGCGCGTGGACATTGGAAAATGAGCAGTTCTTC.

This clone was recorded a few times. The chain couples TRBV14 to TRBJ2-1; D may be TRBD2 (6 bases). Germline CDR1 and CDR2: SGHDN and FVKESK. This CDR3 has 17 residues. Trimming stripped 0 bases from V and 3 bases from J, with 15 bases between. The DNA for the CDR3 is TGTGCCAGCAGCCAAGATTTGGGTAGCGGATACTACAATGAGCAGTTCTTC. Translating it yields CASSQDLGSGYYNEQFF. Combining the CDR3 with reference TRBV14 and TRBJ2-1 gives the whole variable domain EAGVTQFPSHSVIEKGQTVTLRCDPISGHDNLYWYRRVMGKEIKFLLHFVKESKQDESGMPNNRFLAERTGGTYSTLKVQPAELEDSGVYFCASSQDLGSGYYNEQFFGPGTRLTVL.

V is TRBV15 and J is TRBJ2-3, with TRBD1 identical over 9 bases. CDR3 length: 15 amino acids. Germline trimming cut 5 bases from V and 6 bases from J; bases unmatched to any gene: 9. Germline V gene lookup returns CDR1 LNHNV and CDR2 YYDKDF (reference sequence). As DNA, the CDR3 is TGTGCCACCAGCGCCGGGACAGGGATGTTTGATACGCAGTATTTT. This encodes CATSAGTGMFDTQYF.

The CDR3 spells CASSFWARDTGELFF. CDR3 in DNA: TGTGCCAGCAGTTTTTGGGCGCGGGACACCGGGGAGCTGTTTTTT. The chain uses TRBV27 and TRBJ2-2, with D tentatively TRBD2 (5 bases). Germline values: CDR1 MNHEY, CDR2 SMNVEV (reference sequence). The CDR3 loop spans 15 amino acids. V was trimmed by 3 bases and J by 3 bases, leaving 11 bases between them.

The chain employs TRBV19 and TRBJ1-4, with D perhaps TRBD1 (6 bases). Trimming left V 7 bases short and J 6 bases short, with 18 bases between. Germline V CDR1 and CDR2: LNHDA, SQIVND (reference sequence). The CDR3 extends over 15 amino acids. The CDR3: CASTGLGTLHEKLFF. CDR3 sequence (DNA): TGTGCCAGTACCGGACTCGGGACACTACATGAAAAACTGTTTTTT.

The chain is built from TRBV30 and TRBJ1-1; possible D gene TRBD1, 6 bases. The germline gives CDR1 GTSNPN, CDR2 SVGIG (reference sequence). Trimming shortened V by 6 bases and J by 4 bases, and 18 bases separated the two germline ends. There are 14 residues in the CDR3. CDR3 protein: CACRGRGGGTEAFF. The CDR3 DNA sequence: TGTGCCTGCCGGGGCCGCGGGGGCGGCACTGAAGCTTTCTTT. The variable domain in full, with the rest retrieved from reference TRBV30 and TRBJ1-1, is SQTIHQWPATLVQPVGSPLSLECTVEGTSNPNLYWYRQAAGRGLQLLFYSVGIGQISSEVPQNLSASRPQDRQFILSSKKLLLSDSGFYLCACRGRGGGTEAFFGQGTRLTVV.

This clone has only a few counts. The chain is built from TRBV6-6 and TRBJ2-2, with 8 bases matching TRBD1. The CDR3 length is 15 residues. The germline CDR1 and CDR2 sequences are MNHNY and SVGAGI (reference sequence). The trim removed 7 bases at V and 1 base at J, leaving 5 bases unmatched. CDR3 region: CASTLTGVNTGELFF. The CDR3 DNA is TGTGCCAGCACCTTGACAGGGGTGAACACCGGGGAGCTGTTTTTT.

The gene calls are TRBV30 and TRBJ1-6; D gene unclear. The V end was cut by 1 base, the J end by 5 bases, with 6 bases between. This CDR3 contains 13 residues. The V gene's germline CDR1 is GTSNPN and CDR2 SVGIG (reference sequence). The CDR3 here is CAWSAADNSPLHF. CDR3 bases: TGTGCCTGGAGTGCGGCGGATAATTCACCCCTCCACTTT.

The rearrangement links TRBV7-2 to TRBJ2-7; 10 bases map to TRBD1. The CDR3 is 15 residues long. Germline trimming cut 6 bases from V and 4 bases from J; bases unmatched to any gene: 9. In germline, CDR1 is SGHTA, CDR2 FQGNSA. CDR3 in amino acids: CASSTSTGGFYEQYF. CDR3 bases: TGTGCCAGCAGTACCTCGACAGGGGGCTTTTACGAGCAGTACTTC.

This chain links TRBV6-5 with TRBJ2-1; D call uncertain. Germline CDR1 reads MNHEY; CDR2 reads SVGAGI. The CDR3 has 15 amino acids. The germline V and J ends were trimmed by 6 bases and 7 bases, with 19 bases remaining between them. In nucleotides, the CDR3 is TGTGCCAGCAGCCCCCCATGGTCAGTTACGAATGAGCAGTTCTTC. This sequence encodes CASSPPWSVTNEQFF.

A few counts support this clone. The gene calls are TRBV27 and TRBJ1-4; D might be TRBD1 (5 bases). CDR1 is MNHEY, CDR2 SMNVEV, per germline (reference sequence). Trimming removed 5 bases from V and 2 bases from J, with 12 bases in between. The CDR3 consists of 15 residues. As DNA, the CDR3 is TGTGCCAGCAGTCCCCAGGGATCGACTAATGAAAAACTGTTTTTT. Protein product: CASSPQGSTNEKLFF.

The V and J genes are TRBV5-1 and TRBJ1-1; no reliable D call. CDR1 and CDR2 (germline): SGHRS, YFSETQ. The V end lost 4 bases, the J end lost 5 bases, and 15 bases lay between the germline ends. The CDR3 sequence is 14 residues long. The CDR3 loop reads CASSGIKGGTEAFF. CDR3 DNA sequence: TGCGCCAGCAGCGGGATTAAGGGAGGGACTGAAGCTTTCTTT. Together with reference TRBV5-1 and TRBJ1-1, the CDR3 gives the full variable domain: KAGVTQTPRYLIKTRGQQVTLSCSPISGHRSVSWYQQTPGQGLQFLFEYFSETQRNKGNFPGRFSGRQFSNSRSEMNVSTLELGDSALYLCASSGIKGGTEAFFGQGTRLTVV.

The chain links TRBV9 to TRBJ1-1; 7 bases match TRBD1. The CDR3 has 17 amino acids. The germline CDR1 and CDR2 sequences are SGDLS and YYNGEE. J lost 2 bases, V lost 0 bases, and 10 bases had no gene match. The CDR3 reads CASSVDPLNRGNTEAFF. CDR3 nucleotide sequence: TGTGCCAGCAGCGTAGACCCCCTAAACAGGGGTAACACTGAAGCTTTCTTT.

The chain joins TRBV5-4 to TRBJ1-6; D might be TRBD1 (5 bases). Trimming cost V 2 bases and J 7 bases, with 10 bases left between them. The CDR3 is 14 residues long. The V gene's germline CDR1 is SGHNT and CDR2 YYREEE (reference sequence). CDR3 amino acids: CASSLQVTNSPLHF. In nucleotides, the CDR3 is TGTGCCAGCAGCTTACAGGTGACCAATTCACCCCTCCACTTT. The full variable domain, its missing parts supplied by reference TRBV5-4 and TRBJ1-6, is ETGVTQSPTHLIKTRGQQVTLRCSSQSGHNTVSWYQQALGQGPQFIFQYYREEENGRGNFPPRFSGLQFPNYSSELNVNALELDDSALYLCASSLQVTNSPLHFGNGTRLTVT.

The chain has TRBV2 and TRBJ1-5; 7 bases are a match to TRBD1. The trim removed 6 bases at V and 1 base at J, leaving 12 bases unmatched. Germline V CDR1 and CDR2: SNHLY, FYNNEI. The CDR3 is 17 residues long. DNA of the CDR3: TGTGCCAGCAGAGACAGGAACAGGGGCTGGAGCAATCAGCCCCAGCATTTT. Translated: CASRDRNRGWSNQPQHF.

The chain is built from TRBV20-1 and TRBJ2-5; maybe TRBD1 (5 bases). The V gene lost 3 bases and the J gene lost 2 bases, with 10 bases spanning the gap. The length of the CDR3 is 13 residues. Looked up from germline, CDR1 is DFQATT and CDR2 is SNEGSKA (reference sequence). This CDR3 is CSASTQGQETQYF. Here the CDR3 DNA reads TGCAGTGCTAGTACGCAGGGTCAAGAGACCCAGTACTTC.